This T cell receptor (beta chain) was obtained from a study of T cells in Graves' hyperthyroidism and ophthalmopathy. PBMCs were obtained from approximately 10 ml fresh peripheral blood. Amplified TCR beta CDR3 regions derived from RNA transcripts. The TCR CDR3 was amplified in a first-round RT-PCR using the HTBI primer set. TCRdb re-called the multiplex PCR reads with MiXCR, one entry per CDR3 protein. The repertoire consists of roughly 600,000 distinct CDR3 sequences, with about 14% occurring once and the leading ten covering roughly an eighth. Study results and limitations: In the analysis, a 13 V-J model separated ophthalmopathy from stable hyperthyroidism.

This clonotype occurred many times. Its specificity is not known. This sequence originates from a woman in her fifties or sixties with Graves' ophthalmopathy. The material sequenced was blood.

The CDR3 DNA reads TGTGCCAGCAACCAAGCGGGCGTACGGTTCGGTGAGCAGTTCTTC. Encoded protein: CASNQAGVRFGEQFF. The chain combines TRBV11-2 with TRBJ2-1; maybe TRBD2 (6 bases). Germline CDR1 reads SGHAT; CDR2 reads FQNNGV. The CDR3 loop spans 15 amino acids. The V gene lost 7 bases and the J gene lost 9 bases, with 22 bases spanning the gap.